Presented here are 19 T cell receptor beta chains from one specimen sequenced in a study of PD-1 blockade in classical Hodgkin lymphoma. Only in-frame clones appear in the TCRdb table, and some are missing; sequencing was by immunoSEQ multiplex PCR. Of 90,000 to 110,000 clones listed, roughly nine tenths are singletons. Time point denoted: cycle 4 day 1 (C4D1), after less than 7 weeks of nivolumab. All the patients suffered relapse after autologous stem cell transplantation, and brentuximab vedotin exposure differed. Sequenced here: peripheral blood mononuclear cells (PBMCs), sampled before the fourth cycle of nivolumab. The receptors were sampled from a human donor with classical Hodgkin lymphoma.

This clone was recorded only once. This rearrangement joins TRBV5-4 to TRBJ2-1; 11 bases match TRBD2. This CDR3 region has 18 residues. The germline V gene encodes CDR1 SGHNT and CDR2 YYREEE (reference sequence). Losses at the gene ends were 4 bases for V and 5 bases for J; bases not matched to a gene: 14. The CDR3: CASSPQGPGLAENNEQFF. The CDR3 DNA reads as TGTGCCAGCAGCCCACAGGGACCGGGACTAGCGGAAAACAATGAGCAGTTCTTC.

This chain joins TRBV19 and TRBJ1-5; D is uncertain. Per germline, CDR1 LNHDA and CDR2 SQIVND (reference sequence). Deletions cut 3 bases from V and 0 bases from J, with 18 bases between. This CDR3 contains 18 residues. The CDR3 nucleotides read TGTGCCAGTAGTATCGGGAGTGGGGTAGCTTATAGCAATCAGCCCCAGCATTTT. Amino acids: CASSIGSGVAYSNQPQHF. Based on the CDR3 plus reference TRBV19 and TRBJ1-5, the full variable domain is DGGITQSPKYLFRKEGQNVTLSCEQNLNHDAMYWYRQDPGQGLRLIYYSQIVNDFQKGDIAEGYSVSREKKESFPLTVTSAQKNPTAFYLCASSIGSGVAYSNQPQHFGDGTRLSIL.

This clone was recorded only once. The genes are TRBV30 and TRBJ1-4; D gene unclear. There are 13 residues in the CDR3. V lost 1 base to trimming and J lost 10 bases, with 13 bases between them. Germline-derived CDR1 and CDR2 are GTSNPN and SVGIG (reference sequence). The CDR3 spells CAWSGPAWGKLFF. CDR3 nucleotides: TGTGCCTGGAGTGGCCCTGCCTGGGGAAAACTGTTTTTT.

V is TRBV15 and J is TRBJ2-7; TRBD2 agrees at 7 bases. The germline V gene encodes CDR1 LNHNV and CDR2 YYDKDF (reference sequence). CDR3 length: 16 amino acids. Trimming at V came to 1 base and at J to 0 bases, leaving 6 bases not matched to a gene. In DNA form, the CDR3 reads TGTGCCACCAGCAGAGTGGCGGGGGTAAACTCCTACGAGCAGTACTTC. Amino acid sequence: CATSRVAGVNSYEQYF.

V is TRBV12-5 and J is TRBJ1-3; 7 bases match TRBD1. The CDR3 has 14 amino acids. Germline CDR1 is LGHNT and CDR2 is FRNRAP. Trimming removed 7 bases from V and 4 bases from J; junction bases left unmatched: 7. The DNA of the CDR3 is TGTGCTAGTGCCCCATTGACAGGGGGAAACACCATATATTTT. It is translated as CASAPLTGGNTIYF.

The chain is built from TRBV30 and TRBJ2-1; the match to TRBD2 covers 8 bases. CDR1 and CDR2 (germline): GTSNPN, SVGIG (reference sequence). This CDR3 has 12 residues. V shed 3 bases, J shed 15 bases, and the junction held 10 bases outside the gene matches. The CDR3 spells CAWSGRGRVLFF. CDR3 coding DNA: TGTGCCTGGAGCGGGAGGGGTAGAGTCCTGTTCTTC.

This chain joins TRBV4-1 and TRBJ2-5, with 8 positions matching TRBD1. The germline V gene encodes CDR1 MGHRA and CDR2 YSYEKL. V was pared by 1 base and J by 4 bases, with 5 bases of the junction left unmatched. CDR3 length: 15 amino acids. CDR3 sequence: CASSQARGQGETQYF. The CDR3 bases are TGCGCCAGCAGCCAAGCCAGGGGGCAAGGAGAGACCCAGTACTTC.

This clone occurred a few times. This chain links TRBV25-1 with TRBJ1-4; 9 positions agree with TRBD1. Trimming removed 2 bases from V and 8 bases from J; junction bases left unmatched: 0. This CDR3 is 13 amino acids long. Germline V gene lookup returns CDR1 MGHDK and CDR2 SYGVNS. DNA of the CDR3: TGTGCCAGCAGTGAAGGACAGGGGGAAAAACTGTTTTTT. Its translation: CASSEGQGEKLFF.

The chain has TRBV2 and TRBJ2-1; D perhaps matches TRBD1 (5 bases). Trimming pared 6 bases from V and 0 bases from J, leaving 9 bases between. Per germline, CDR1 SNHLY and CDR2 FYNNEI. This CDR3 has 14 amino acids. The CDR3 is CASSRESSYNEQFF. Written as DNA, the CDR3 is TGTGCCAGCAGCAGGGAAAGCTCCTACAATGAGCAGTTCTTC.

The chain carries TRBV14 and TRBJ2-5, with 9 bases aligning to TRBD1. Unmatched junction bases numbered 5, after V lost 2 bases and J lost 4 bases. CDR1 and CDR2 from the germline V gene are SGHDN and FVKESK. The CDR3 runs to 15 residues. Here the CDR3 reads CASSQNRGRLETQYF. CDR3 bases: TGTGCCAGCAGCCAAAACAGGGGGCGCTTAGAGACCCAGTACTTC.

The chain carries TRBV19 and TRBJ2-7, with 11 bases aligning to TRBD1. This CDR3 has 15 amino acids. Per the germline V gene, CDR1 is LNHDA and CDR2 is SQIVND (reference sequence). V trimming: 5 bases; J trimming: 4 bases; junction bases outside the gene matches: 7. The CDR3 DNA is TGTGCCAGTAGTTGGGGGACAGGGGGGACGTACGAGCAGTACTTC. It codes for CASSWGTGGTYEQYF.

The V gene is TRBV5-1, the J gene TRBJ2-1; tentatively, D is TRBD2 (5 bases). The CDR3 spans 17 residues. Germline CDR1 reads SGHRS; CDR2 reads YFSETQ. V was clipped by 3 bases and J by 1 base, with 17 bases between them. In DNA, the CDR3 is TGCGCCAGCAGCTCCTTGGCTACTGCGGGTTCCTACAATGAGCAGTTCTTC. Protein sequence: CASSSLATAGSYNEQFF.

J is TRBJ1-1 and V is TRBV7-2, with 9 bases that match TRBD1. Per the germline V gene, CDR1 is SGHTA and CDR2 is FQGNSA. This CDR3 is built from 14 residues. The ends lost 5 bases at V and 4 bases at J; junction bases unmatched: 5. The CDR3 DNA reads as TGTGCCAGCAGCGGGGACAGGGCGATCACTGAAGCTTTCTTT. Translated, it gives CASSGDRAITEAFF.

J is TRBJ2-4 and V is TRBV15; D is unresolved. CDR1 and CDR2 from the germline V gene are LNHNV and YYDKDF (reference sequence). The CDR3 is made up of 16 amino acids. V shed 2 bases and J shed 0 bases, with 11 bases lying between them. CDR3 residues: CATSRLALVAKNIQYF. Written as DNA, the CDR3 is TGTGCCACCAGCAGACTGGCCTTGGTAGCCAAAAACATTCAGTACTTC.

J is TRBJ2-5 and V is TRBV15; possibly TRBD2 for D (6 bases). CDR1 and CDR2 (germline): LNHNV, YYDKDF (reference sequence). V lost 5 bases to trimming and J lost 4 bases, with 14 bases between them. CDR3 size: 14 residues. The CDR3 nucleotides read TGTGCCACCAGCCAACGGGAGAAAGGAGAGACCCAGTACTTC. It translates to CATSQREKGETQYF.

CDR3 loop: CASTGTSGRLSYNEQFF. The CDR3 region has the DNA TGTGCCAGCACCGGGACTAGCGGGAGACTCTCCTACAATGAGCAGTTCTTC. The V and J genes are TRBV2 and TRBJ2-1; 14 bases map to TRBD2. V was pared by 7 bases and J by 0 bases, with 5 bases of the junction left unmatched. CDR3 length: 17 amino acids. Germline V gene sequence: CDR1 SNHLY, CDR2 FYNNEI.

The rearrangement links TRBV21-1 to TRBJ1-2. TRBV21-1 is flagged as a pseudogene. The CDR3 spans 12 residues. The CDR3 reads CASTWRRYGYTF. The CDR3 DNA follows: TGTGCCAGCACTTGGCGTCGCTATGGCTACACCTTC.

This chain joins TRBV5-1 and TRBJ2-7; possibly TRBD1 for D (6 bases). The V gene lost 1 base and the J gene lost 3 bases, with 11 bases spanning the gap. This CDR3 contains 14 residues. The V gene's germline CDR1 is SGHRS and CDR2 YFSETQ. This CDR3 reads CASSLYGQSYEQYF. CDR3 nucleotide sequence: TGCGCCAGCAGCTTGTATGGACAGAGCTACGAGCAGTACTTC.

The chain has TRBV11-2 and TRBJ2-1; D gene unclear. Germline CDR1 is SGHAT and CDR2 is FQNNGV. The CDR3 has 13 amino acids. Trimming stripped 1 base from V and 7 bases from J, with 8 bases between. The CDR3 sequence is CASSLGLSNEQFF. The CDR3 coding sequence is TGTGCCAGCAGCTTAGGACTCTCGAATGAGCAGTTCTTC.